One and the same sample provided the 32 T cell receptor beta chains below, sequenced in a study of OX40 agonist ivuxolimab in advanced cancers. Assay: immunoSEQ multiplex PCR; the TCRdb copy retains only in-frame clones and omits some. This table has approximately 80,000 clones, roughly 88% appearing once. The sequenced sample was CD4+ or CD8+ T cells sorted from blood, obtained in a trial of the OX40 agonist ivuxolimab. All receptors derive from an adult with an advanced solid tumor such as melanoma, head and neck, liver or kidney cancer.

A single count supports this clone. The genes are TRBV7-9 and TRBJ1-1; D gene unclear. This CDR3 has 13 amino acids. V was trimmed by 4 bases and J by 5 bases, leaving 11 bases between them. Germline-derived CDR1 and CDR2 are SEHNR and FQNEAQ (reference sequence). The CDR3: CASSSLGGTEAFF. CDR3 coding DNA: TGTGCCAGCAGCTCCCTAGGAGGTACTGAAGCTTTCTTT.

This rearrangement joins TRBV6-5 to TRBJ2-5, with unresolved D. The DNA end favors TRBJ2-7, so the J call may be wrong. Germline CDR1 MNHEY, CDR2 SVGAGI. There are 14 residues in the CDR3. Here the CDR3 DNA reads TGTGCCAGCAGTTACTCGATAAGTAGTTACGAGCAGTACTTC. Protein: CASSYSISSYEQYF.

CDR3: CASRPPGPNEKLFF. The CDR3 DNA reads TGTGCCAGCAGACCGCCGGGCCCCAATGAAAAACTGTTTTTT. This rearrangement joins TRBV11-3 to TRBJ1-4; D is ambiguous. Germline V CDR1 and CDR2: SGHNT, YENEEA. V was trimmed by 6 bases and J by 5 bases, leaving 13 bases between them. The CDR3 is 14 residues long.

This chain uses TRBV7-2 with TRBJ2-4, with 7 bases matching TRBD2. V was clipped by 5 bases and J by 4 bases; unmatched bases: 8. The CDR3 sequence is 15 residues long. Germline V CDR1 and CDR2: SGHTA, FQGNSA. CDR3 loop: CASSPLTSYKNIQYF. The CDR3 region has the DNA TGTGCCAGCAGCCCCCTGACTAGCTATAAAAACATTCAGTACTTC. Full variable domain (rest looked up from reference TRBV7-2 and TRBJ2-4): GAGVSQSPSNKVTEKGKDVELRCDPISGHTALYWYRQSLGQGLEFLIYFQGNSAPDKSGLPSDRFSAERTGGSVSTLTIQRTQQEDSAVYLCASSPLTSYKNIQYFGAGTRLSVL.

This chain connects TRBV2 to TRBJ2-7, with 7 bases aligning to TRBD2. The CDR3 runs to 15 residues. CDR1 is SNHLY and CDR2 is FYNNEI in the germline V gene. The trim removed 2 bases at V and 0 bases at J, leaving 4 bases unmatched. The CDR3 DNA is TGTGCCAGCAGTGAATCTAGCGGTCTCTCCTACGAGCAGTACTTC. Its protein product is CASSESSGLSYEQYF.

The V gene is TRBV11-3, the J gene TRBJ2-1, with D uncertain. CDR1 is SGHNT and CDR2 is YENEEA in the germline V gene. The CDR3 is 18 amino acids. Trimming removed 0 bases at V and 3 bases at J, with 18 bases between. CDR3 region: CASSLDPQPPLSYNEQFF. The CDR3 DNA reads as TGTGCCAGCAGCTTAGACCCCCAGCCTCCGTTAAGCTACAATGAGCAGTTCTTC.

The V gene is TRBV12-2, the J gene TRBJ1-2; TRBD1, the D gene given by the table, was not confirmed from the DNA. TRBV12-2 is assigned pseudogene status. The CDR3 runs to 15 residues. This chain's CDR3 is CASRLIRTAVYGYTF. The CDR3 coding sequence is TGTGCAAGTCGCTTAATTAGGACAGCCGTCTATGGCTACACCTTC.

This clone has a single count. The rearrangement links TRBV30 to TRBJ1-1, with D maybe TRBD1 (6 bases). Trimming stripped 5 bases from V and 10 bases from J, with 14 bases between. Germline V CDR1 and CDR2: GTSNPN, SVGIG (reference sequence). The CDR3 consists of 11 residues. CDR3 in DNA: TGTGCCTGGCTACAGGGAATTCGAGCTTTCTTT. Protein sequence: CAWLQGIRAFF. The full variable domain, with the rest looked up from reference TRBV30 and TRBJ1-1, is SQTIHQWPATLVQPVGSPLSLECTVEGTSNPNLYWYRQAAGRGLQLLFYSVGIGQISSEVPQNLSASRPQDRQFILSSKKLLLSDSGFYLCAWLQGIRAFFGQGTRLTVV.

This sequence joins TRBV28 and TRBJ1-2, with unresolved D. Germline V gives CDR1 MDHEN, CDR2 SYDVKM. The CDR3 has 11 amino acids. The V end lost 6 bases, the J end lost 4 bases, and 6 bases lay between the germline ends. CDR3 sequence: CASSEGYGYTF. CDR3 DNA sequence: TGTGCCAGCAGCGAAGGCTATGGCTACACCTTC.

V usage is TRBV15 and J usage is TRBJ1-4, with D maybe TRBD1 (5 bases). Trimming cost V 9 bases and J 5 bases, with 16 bases left between them. CDR1 is LNHNV, CDR2 YYDKDF, per germline (reference sequence). CDR3 length: 14 residues. CDR3 sequence: CATRGRGWNEKLFF. The DNA of the CDR3 is TGTGCCACGCGGGGTCGGGGGTGGAATGAAAAACTGTTTTTT.

The chain combines TRBV5-5 with TRBJ1-5; no firm D call. This CDR3 has 13 residues. Deletions cut 2 bases from V and 5 bases from J, with 8 bases between. Per germline, CDR1 SGHKS and CDR2 YYEKEE (reference sequence). CDR3 sequence (DNA): TGTGCCAGCAGCTTTGACGCCGATCAGCCCCAGCATTTT. Amino acid sequence: CASSFDADQPQHF.

CDR3 in DNA: TGCGCCAGCAGCTCGGAGGCAGATCAAGAGACCCAGTACTTC. Its protein is CASSSEADQETQYF. This chain links TRBV5-1 with TRBJ2-5, with D maybe TRBD2 (5 bases). V was clipped by 3 bases and J by 2 bases, with 11 bases between them. The CDR3 is made up of 14 amino acids. CDR1 is SGHRS, CDR2 YFSETQ, per germline.

Here the CDR3 DNA reads TGTGCCAGCAGCCCCCAAGGTTTCGGCGAGCAGTACTTC. Translation: CASSPQGFGEQYF. The gene calls are TRBV11-2 and TRBJ2-7, with D uncertain. Germline CDR1 is SGHAT and CDR2 is FQNNGV. V was cut by 5 bases and J by 6 bases, with 14 bases left in between. The CDR3 has 13 amino acids. The entire variable domain, with the rest obtained from reference TRBV11-2 and TRBJ2-7, is as follows: EAGVAQSPRYKIIEKRQSVAFWCNPISGHATLYWYQQILGQGPKLLIQFQNNGVVDDSQLPKDRFSAERLKGVDSTLKIQPAKLEDSAVYLCASSPQGFGEQYFGPGTRLTVT.

DNA of the CDR3: TGTGCCAGCAAGCCGGGGGGGCCCAGATACAATGAGCAGTTCTTC. It translates to CASKPGGPRYNEQFF. V and J are TRBV28 and TRBJ2-1; 8 nucleotides align to TRBD2. From germline, CDR1 is MDHEN and CDR2 SYDVKM. V was pared by 7 bases and J by 4 bases, with 9 bases of the junction left unmatched. The CDR3 is 15 amino acids.

The V and J genes are TRBV18 and TRBJ1-5; the D is unclear. Germline V gene sequence: CDR1 KGHSH, CDR2 LQKENI. This CDR3 has 15 residues. Trimming shortened V by 3 bases and J by 6 bases, and 15 bases separated the two germline ends. The CDR3 spells CASSPGHVRGQPQHF. The DNA for the CDR3 is TGTGCCAGCTCACCGGGTCACGTACGGGGTCAGCCCCAGCATTTT. Supplemented by reference TRBV18 and TRBJ1-5, the full variable domain reads NAGVMQNPRHLVRRRGQEARLRCSPMKGHSHVYWYRQLPEEGLKFMVYLQKENIIDESGMPKERFSAEFPKEGPSILRIQQVVRGDSAAYFCASSPGHVRGQPQHFGDGTRLSIL.

The V and J genes are TRBV7-3 and TRBJ2-1; 8 bases map to TRBD1. With V trimmed by 5 bases and J by 2 bases, 5 bases remained unmatched. The CDR3 covers 15 residues. Looked up from germline, CDR1 is SGHTA and CDR2 is FQGTGA. The CDR3 region has the DNA TGTGCCAGCAGCCTCAACAGGGGGACCTACAATGAGCAGTTCTTC. Protein product: CASSLNRGTYNEQFF.

The rearrangement uses TRBV9 and TRBJ2-2; possibly TRBD1 or TRBD2 for D (6 bases each). The CDR3 extends over 21 amino acids. Germline V lookup: CDR1 SGDLS, CDR2 YYNGEE. Trimming cost V 3 bases and J 0 bases, with 27 bases left between them. The CDR3 coding sequence is TGTGCCAGCAGCGAGGGGGACTGGGGTATCAGCGGACCCGCGAACACCGGGGAGCTGTTTTTT. Protein: CASSEGDWGISGPANTGELFF.

The chain carries TRBV11-1 and TRBJ2-1; 9 nucleotides align to TRBD1. Looked up from germline, CDR1 is SGHAT and CDR2 is FQDESV (reference sequence). This CDR3 comprises 14 residues. Trimming at V came to 5 bases and at J to 6 bases, leaving 5 bases not matched to a gene. The chain's CDR3 is CASSNRDRANEQFF. In nucleotides, the CDR3 is TGTGCCAGCAGCAACCGGGACAGGGCCAATGAGCAGTTCTTC.

This rearrangement joins TRBV5-6 to TRBJ2-1, with D perhaps matching TRBD2 (7 bases). The germline gives CDR1 SGHDT, CDR2 YYEEEE. V was clipped by 2 bases and J by 6 bases, with 24 bases between them. The CDR3 spans 18 residues. The CDR3 region is CASSFGGRGQTLGNEQFF. The CDR3 DNA sequence: TGTGCCAGCAGCTTTGGAGGGCGGGGGCAGACACTAGGCAATGAGCAGTTCTTC. Full variable domain (rest looked up from reference TRBV5-6 and TRBJ2-1): DAGVTQSPTHLIKTRGQQVTLRCSPKSGHDTVSWYQQALGQGPQFIFQYYEEEERQRGNFPDRFSGHQFPNYSSELNVNALLLGDSALYLCASSFGGRGQTLGNEQFFGPGTRLTVL.

The V and J genes are TRBV18 and TRBJ2-5; D gene ambiguous. V lost 3 bases and J lost 1, with 3 bases in between. CDR3 length equals 12 residues. Germline-derived CDR1 and CDR2 are KGHSH and LQKENI. CDR3 in DNA: TGTGCCAGCTCACCGCGCCAAGAGACCCAGTACTTC. Translating gives CASSPRQETQYF.

The chain couples TRBV5-4 to TRBJ2-3; D might be TRBD2 (6 bases). CDR1 SGHNT and CDR2 YYREEE come from the germline V gene (reference sequence). The ends were cut back, 4 bases at V and 0 bases at J, with 12 bases in the middle. CDR3 length: 15 amino acids. This CDR3 is CASSPGGTSTDTQYF. In nucleotides, the CDR3 is TGTGCCAGCAGCCCTGGAGGGACTAGCACAGATACGCAGTATTTT.

This rearrangement joins TRBV4-2 to TRBJ2-5, with 10 bases fitting TRBD2. The end of the DNA fits TRBJ2-7 better, so the J call may be wrong. Germline CDR1 is LGHNA and CDR2 is YNFKEQ. The CDR3 has 16 amino acids. The CDR3 nucleotides read TGTGCCAGCAGCCAAGACGGGACTAGCGCCTCCTACGAGCAGTACTTC. Its translation: CASSQDGTSASYEQYF.

CDR3 nucleotides: TGTGCCAGTAGTATATCCCGCAGCAGCAATCAGCCCCAGCATTTT. Its protein product is CASSISRSSNQPQHF. The chain carries TRBV19 and TRBJ1-5; the D is unclear. Germline assignment: CDR1 LNHDA and CDR2 SQIVND (reference sequence). The CDR3 runs to 15 residues. V was shortened by 2 bases and J by 1 base, with 9 bases between the two germline ends.

The V and J genes are TRBV7-3 and TRBJ1-1; no reliable D call. Germline CDR1 is SGHTA and CDR2 is FQGTGA. Trimming cost V 2 bases and J 4 bases, with 11 bases left between them. The CDR3 spans 14 residues. The chain's CDR3 is CASSLGSPGTEAFF. CDR3 DNA sequence: TGTGCCAGCAGCTTAGGCAGCCCAGGCACTGAAGCTTTCTTT. Full variable domain (outside the CDR3, taken from reference TRBV7-3 and TRBJ1-1): GAGVSQTPSNKVTEKGKYVELRCDPISGHTALYWYRQSLGQGPEFLIYFQGTGAADDSGLPNDRFFAVRPEGSVSTLKIQRTERGDSAVYLCASSLGSPGTEAFFGQGTRLTVV.

J is TRBJ1-2 and V is TRBV11-1, with TRBD1 matching over 7 bases. V dropped 5 bases and J dropped 3; count of bases not matched to a gene: 3. Germline CDR1 SGHAT, CDR2 FQDESV (reference sequence). CDR3 length: 13 amino acids. DNA for the CDR3: TGTGCCAGCAGCATCAGGGGGGACTATGGCTACACCTTC. Amino acid sequence: CASSIRGDYGYTF.

This rearrangement joins TRBV2 to TRBJ2-1; TRBD2 aligns across 15 bases. The CDR3 is made up of 15 amino acids. Germline assignment: CDR1 SNHLY and CDR2 FYNNEI. Trimming took 6 bases from V and 8 from J; bases not matched to a gene: 5. CDR3 sequence (DNA): TGTGCCAGCAGGGCCGGGACTAGCGGGAGGTATGAGCAGTTCTTC. This translates into CASRAGTSGRYEQFF.

This chain uses TRBV27 with TRBJ2-2; TRBD1 is a possible D gene (5 bases). The CDR3 runs 15 residues. Trimming shortened V by 2 bases and J by 6 bases, and 13 bases separated the two germline ends. Germline V lookup: CDR1 MNHEY, CDR2 SMNVEV (reference sequence). CDR3 nucleotides: TGTGCCAGCAGTTTAGGGGCCCTGAGTTCCGGGGAGCTGTTTTTT. It is translated as CASSLGALSSGELFF.

V gene TRBV7-6 combines with J gene TRBJ2-3; 7 bases fit TRBD1. This CDR3 region has 15 residues. The V and J ends lost 4 bases and 3 bases, in that order; junction bases with no gene match: 7. The germline gives CDR1 SGHVS, CDR2 FNYEAQ. The CDR3 DNA is TGTGCCAGCAGCTCCGGGACAGAGAGAACAGATACGCAGTATTTT. The encoded protein is CASSSGTERTDTQYF.

The genes are TRBV2 and TRBJ2-5, with 10 nucleotides matching TRBD1. Losses at the gene ends were 6 bases for V and 4 bases for J; bases not matched to a gene: 8. Germline assignment: CDR1 SNHLY and CDR2 FYNNEI. This CDR3 is built from 15 residues. This CDR3 is CASRARQGAGETQYF. CDR3 nucleotides: TGTGCCAGCAGGGCGAGACAGGGGGCCGGAGAGACCCAGTACTTC.

V and J are TRBV19 and TRBJ2-7; 7 positions match TRBD1. Germline V gives CDR1 LNHDA, CDR2 SQIVND (reference sequence). V was clipped by 4 bases and J by 3 bases; unmatched bases: 9. CDR3 length: 15 amino acids. The CDR3 here is CASSTRQGEGYEQYF. DNA of the CDR3: TGTGCCAGTAGTACAAGACAGGGAGAGGGCTACGAGCAGTACTTC.

This clone was seen a single time. CDR3 amino acids: CASSSRRDPGTGELFF. CDR3 nucleotides: TGTGCCAGCAGCTCGCGGCGGGATCCGGGTACCGGGGAGCTGTTTTTT. The chain carries TRBV5-6 and TRBJ2-2; tentatively, D is TRBD2 (6 bases). The CDR3 has 16 residues. V gave up 3 bases and J gave up 5 bases, with 17 bases separating them. CDR1 and CDR2 (germline): SGHDT, YYEEEE.

This clone has only one observation. The chain has TRBV19 and TRBJ1-1, with TRBD1 matching 8 bases. The V segment lost 1 base and the J segment 8 bases; nucleotides outside the gene matches: 3. From germline, CDR1 is LNHDA and CDR2 SQIVND (reference sequence). The CDR3 loop spans 13 amino acids. CDR3 loop: CASSIGRTGEAFF. CDR3 DNA sequence: TGTGCCAGTAGTATAGGTAGGACAGGGGAAGCTTTCTTT.